The 9 T cell receptor beta chains below come from one sample, sequenced in a study of OX40 agonist ivuxolimab in advanced cancers. Clones were read by immunoSEQ multiplex PCR, and TCRdb kept only the in-frame ones, dropping some. This sample yields about 46,000 clones, of which over 60% are seen a single time; around 2.7% belongs to the top ten. Specimen: CD4+ or CD8+ T cells sorted from blood, collected in a trial of the OX40 agonist ivuxolimab. Source of these receptors: an adult with an advanced solid tumor such as melanoma, head and neck, liver or kidney cancer.

This chain joins TRBV5-4 and TRBJ2-5, with 14 bases aligning to TRBD2. The CDR3 covers 16 residues. Trimming at V came to 4 bases and at J to 4 bases, leaving 6 bases not matched to a gene. Per the germline V gene, CDR1 is SGHNT and CDR2 is YYREEE (reference sequence). In DNA, the CDR3 is TGTGCCAGCAGCCCTAGACTAGCGGGAGGGAGAGAGACCCAGTACTTC. This translates into CASSPRLAGGRETQYF.

The rearrangement uses TRBV6-1 and TRBJ1-5; no reliable D call. CDR3 size: 16 residues. V lost 5 bases and J lost 1, with 15 bases in between. Per the germline V gene, CDR1 is MNHNS and CDR2 is SASEGT. This chain's CDR3 is CASSQGRVLSNQPQHF. CDR3 nucleotide sequence: TGTGCCAGCAGTCAAGGGAGGGTGTTGAGCAATCAGCCCCAGCATTTT.

The chain combines TRBV27 with TRBJ1-1, with a weak D call TRBD1 (6 bases). The CDR3 is 14 residues long. The germline gives CDR1 MNHEY, CDR2 SMNVEV (reference sequence). V lost 6 bases to trimming and J lost 0 bases, with 11 bases between them. CDR3 sequence reads: CASRTGTMNTEAFF. DNA of the CDR3: TGTGCCAGCAGAACAGGGACGATGAACACTGAAGCTTTCTTT.

The chain links TRBV7-2 to TRBJ2-1, with D possibly matching TRBD2 (5 bases). Trimming removed 5 bases at V and 6 bases at J, with 11 bases between. The CDR3 has 13 residues. The germline gives CDR1 SGHTA, CDR2 FQGNSA. CDR3 amino acids: CASSPRTGNEQFF. The CDR3 DNA reads TGTGCCAGCAGCCCCCGGACTGGCAATGAGCAGTTCTTC.

The chain uses TRBV20-1 and TRBJ2-1; no reliable D call. The V end was cut by 3 bases, the J end by 4 bases, with 1 base between. CDR1 is DFQATT, CDR2 SNEGSKA, per germline (reference sequence). This CDR3 contains 10 residues. For the CDR3, the DNA is TGCAGTGCTAGTTACAATGAGCAGTTCTTC. Translated, it gives CSASYNEQFF.

In this sample, this clone turned up a few times. The chain combines TRBV27 with TRBJ1-4; D remains unclear. V was pared by 0 bases and J by 5 bases, with 7 bases between. CDR3 length: 14 residues. Germline-derived CDR1 and CDR2 are MNHEY and SMNVEV (reference sequence). This CDR3 is CASSLSWGNEKLFF. CDR3 nucleotide sequence: TGTGCCAGCAGTTTATCGTGGGGAAATGAAAAACTGTTTTTT.

J is TRBJ1-5 and V is TRBV5-5; no clear D gene. The length of the CDR3 is 16 residues. Trimming removed 3 bases at V and 4 bases at J, with 17 bases between. CDR1 and CDR2 (germline): SGHKS, YYEKEE (reference sequence). DNA for the CDR3: TGTGCCAGCAGCTCTGCCCCGGGGATCCTAAATCAGCCCCAGCATTTT. It translates to CASSSAPGILNQPQHF.

The CDR3 sequence is CASSFVSGYTF. The CDR3 region has the DNA TGTGCCAGCAGCTTTGTTTCGGGCTACACCTTC. The V and J genes are TRBV5-6 and TRBJ1-2; unclear D gene. The CDR3 extends over 11 amino acids. The V gene lost 2 bases and the J gene lost 8 bases, with 7 bases spanning the gap. The germline gives CDR1 SGHDT, CDR2 YYEEEE.

This clone appeared a single time. The chain joins TRBV7-8 to TRBJ1-1; D may be TRBD1 (5 bases). This CDR3 is 13 amino acids long. Germline CDR1 is SGHVS and CDR2 is FQNEAQ. V was shortened by 2 bases and J by 7 bases, with 11 bases between the two germline ends. The CDR3: CASSLTGQYEAFF. The CDR3 nucleotides are TGTGCCAGCAGCTTAACAGGCCAGTATGAAGCTTTCTTT.